Below are 21 T cell receptor beta chains sequenced from a single sample in a study of beta chain features in type 1 diabetes. What these receptors recognize is not known. The authors reverse transcribed all of the isolated RNA, so sequencing captured expressed TCRB transcripts. Assay used: immunoSEQ multiplex PCR; TCRdb lists only in-frame clones, some missing. The table includes 100,000 to 150,000 clones, around 15% detected once. General study results and limits: In every one of the four CD4+ subsets, TCRB CDR3s were moderately but significantly shorter in Type 1 diabetes patients.

The sample taken for sequencing was central memory CD4+ T cells from blood. The receptors derive from a man aged 18 to 30 with type 1 diabetes.

There are a few counts of this clone. The chain couples TRBV15 to TRBJ1-5, with D unresolved. Trimming removed 5 bases from V and 0 bases from J, with 8 bases in between. Looked up from germline, CDR1 is LNHNV and CDR2 is YYDKDF (reference sequence). CDR3 length: 14 amino acids. CDR3 residues: CATSEGYSNQPQHF. The CDR3 nucleotides read TGTGCCACCAGCGAGGGATATAGCAATCAGCCCCAGCATTTT.

The table lists this clone with a few counts. Other nucleotide sequences in the sample specify the same CDR3. The rearrangement links TRBV20-1 to TRBJ2-7, with no clear D. Germline CDR1 is DFQATT and CDR2 is SNEGSKA (reference sequence). The CDR3 runs 10 residues. The V end was cut by 0 bases, the J end by 3 bases, with 0 bases between. This CDR3 is CSARDYEQYF. The CDR3, as DNA: TGCAGTGCTAGAGACTACGAGCAGTACTTC.

This clone has just a few counts. The chain joins TRBV7-9 to TRBJ1-6; no reliable D call. The germline V and J ends were trimmed by 1 base and 6 bases, with 4 bases remaining between them. The CDR3 covers 13 residues. CDR1 and CDR2 from the germline V gene are SEHNR and FQNEAQ (reference sequence). Here the CDR3 DNA reads TGTGCCAGCAGCTTAGAAGCTAATTCACCCCTCCACTTT. It specifies CASSLEANSPLHF.

The V and J genes are TRBV5-7 and TRBJ2-1, with TRBD2 matching 10 bases. TRBV5-7 is recorded as an ORF, its role being uncertain. The junction had 4 bases not matched to a gene; V was cut back by 1 base and J by 6 bases. The CDR3 contains 15 residues. DNA of the CDR3: TGTGCCAGCAGCTTGTTACTAGCGGGGACCAATGAGCAGTTCTTC. It is translated as CASSLLLAGTNEQFF.

This clone was detected a few times. The rearrangement uses TRBV4-3 and TRBJ1-1; D gene ambiguous. The germline CDR1 and CDR2 sequences are LGHNA and YSLEER. The CDR3 is 16 residues long. Trimming removed 0 bases at V and 0 bases at J, with 11 bases between. In DNA form, the CDR3 reads TGCGCCAGCAGCCAAGATCTTTCTACGGTGAACACTGAAGCTTTCTTT. It yields the protein CASSQDLSTVNTEAFF.

This clone was seen a few times. V is TRBV14 and J is TRBJ2-5, with unresolved D. This CDR3 region has 13 residues. Germline V lookup: CDR1 SGHDN, CDR2 FVKESK. With 5 bases removed from V and 5 bases from J, the gap between germline ends came to 12 bases. CDR3 in DNA: TGTGCCAGCAGCTTGAACATGGTTGAGACCCAGTACTTC. Protein: CASSLNMVETQYF. Drawing the rest from reference TRBV14 and TRBJ2-5, the complete variable domain is EAGVTQFPSHSVIEKGQTVTLRCDPISGHDNLYWYRRVMGKEIKFLLHFVKESKQDESGMPNNRFLAERTGGTYSTLKVQPAELEDSGVYFCASSLNMVETQYFGPGTRLLVL.

There are a few counts of this clone. V and J are TRBV4-2 and TRBJ2-1; 11 positions match TRBD2. The CDR3 covers 15 residues. In germline, CDR1 is LGHNA, CDR2 YNFKEQ. The V segment lost 2 bases and the J segment 6 bases; nucleotides outside the gene matches: 3. CDR3 DNA: TGTGCCAGCAGCCAACTAGCGGGGGGCGCCAATGAGCAGTTCTTC. Its translation is CASSQLAGGANEQFF.

This clone was seen a handful of times. The chain couples TRBV4-3 to TRBJ1-2; TRBD1 agrees at 7 bases. This CDR3 contains 14 residues. V trimming: 5 bases; J trimming: 2 bases; junction bases outside the gene matches: 5. Germline V CDR1 and CDR2: LGHNA, YSLEER. DNA for the CDR3: TGCGCCAGCAGCTATGGGACAGCAAACTATGGCTACACCTTC. It is translated as CASSYGTANYGYTF.

The chain is built from TRBV4-1 and TRBJ2-3, with 10 positions matching TRBD2. The V and J ends lost 3 bases and 4 bases, in that order; junction bases with no gene match: 10. Per the germline V gene, CDR1 is MGHRA and CDR2 is YSYEKL. CDR3 length: 17 residues. Here the CDR3 DNA reads TGCGCCAGCAGCCACCTCCTAGCGGGGGACGCCGCAGATACGCAGTATTTT. Protein product: CASSHLLAGDAADTQYF.

The J gene is TRBJ2-1, the V gene TRBV5-1; D possibly matches TRBD1 or TRBD2 (5 bases each). The V gene lost 2 bases and the J gene lost 5 bases, with 14 bases spanning the gap. There are 15 residues in the CDR3. CDR1 is SGHRS, CDR2 YFSETQ, per germline. The CDR3 sequence: CASSLTGPPNNEQFF. The CDR3 DNA reads as TGCGCCAGCAGCTTAACGGGACCTCCTAACAATGAGCAGTTCTTC.

Details on this clone: The sample has other DNA sequences that encode this CDR3 too. V is TRBV30 and J is TRBJ1-2; TRBD1 agrees at 8 bases. The germline gives CDR1 GTSNPN, CDR2 SVGIG (reference sequence). The CDR3 spans 14 residues. The V segment lost 5 bases and the J segment 4 bases; nucleotides outside the gene matches: 9. The chain's CDR3 is CAWVRDRGSYGYTF. The CDR3 coding sequence is TGTGCCTGGGTCCGCGACAGGGGTAGCTATGGCTACACCTTC.

The gene calls are TRBV9 and TRBJ1-6, with a weak D call TRBD1 (6 bases). Trimming pared 3 bases from V and 15 bases from J, leaving 13 bases between. Germline V lookup: CDR1 SGDLS, CDR2 YYNGEE. This CDR3 region has 12 residues. The CDR3 here is CASSATGGLLHF. As DNA, the CDR3 is TGTGCCAGCAGCGCGACAGGTGGTCTCCTCCACTTT.

This clone was counted many times. In DNA form, the CDR3 reads TGTGCCAGCAGCTCCACCAGTACCTACAATGAGCAGTTCTTC. It encodes CASSSTSTYNEQFF. This rearrangement joins TRBV11-2 to TRBJ2-1, with unresolved D. Germline CDR1 reads SGHAT; CDR2 reads FQNNGV. The CDR3 totals 14 residues. Trimming shortened V by 4 bases and J by 2 bases, and 9 bases separated the two germline ends. The full variable domain, completed using reference TRBV11-2 and TRBJ2-1, is EAGVAQSPRYKIIEKRQSVAFWCNPISGHATLYWYQQILGQGPKLLIQFQNNGVVDDSQLPKDRFSAERLKGVDSTLKIQPAKLEDSAVYLCASSSTSTYNEQFFGPGTRLTVL.

V gene TRBV2 combines with J gene TRBJ1-1, with D unclear. Germline V gene lookup returns CDR1 SNHLY and CDR2 FYNNEI. The CDR3 is 13 amino acids. The V end lost 10 bases, the J end lost 6 bases, and 18 bases lay between the germline ends. CDR3 sequence (DNA): TGTGCCACCGTCCGAACAGCCAACGCTGAAGCTTTCTTT. Its translation: CATVRTANAEAFF.

This clone was detected only a few times. The chain recombines TRBV5-4 with TRBJ1-1; TRBD1 matches at 8 bases. V shed 5 bases, J shed 2 bases, and the junction held 5 bases outside the gene matches. In germline, CDR1 is SGHNT, CDR2 YYREEE (reference sequence). The CDR3 has 14 residues. CDR3 amino acids: CASRKGQDNTEAFF. CDR3 DNA sequence: TGTGCCAGCAGGAAGGGACAGGATAACACTGAAGCTTTCTTT. Full variable domain (missing parts from reference TRBV5-4 and TRBJ1-1): ETGVTQSPTHLIKTRGQQVTLRCSSQSGHNTVSWYQQALGQGPQFIFQYYREEENGRGNFPPRFSGLQFPNYSSELNVNALELDDSALYLCASRKGQDNTEAFFGQGTRLTVV.

This clone was picked up a small number of times. Other nucleotide sequences in the sample specify the same CDR3. V and J are TRBV30 and TRBJ2-1; no definite D call. The germline CDR1 and CDR2 sequences are GTSNPN and SVGIG (reference sequence). The CDR3 has 12 amino acids. V lost 5 bases to trimming and J lost 0 bases, with 5 bases between them. CDR3 protein: CAWARSYNEQFF. The CDR3 nucleotides read TGTGCCTGGGCTCGCTCCTACAATGAGCAGTTCTTC.

J is TRBJ2-1 and V is TRBV7-3; 10 bases map to TRBD1. The ends lost 1 base at V and 5 bases at J; junction bases unmatched: 8. CDR1 is SGHTA and CDR2 is FQGTGA in the germline V gene. The CDR3 extends over 17 amino acids. The CDR3 DNA reads TGTGCCAGCAGCTTAAACGGTCCGGGACAGGGGAACAATGAGCAGTTCTTC. Its translation is CASSLNGPGQGNNEQFF.

This clone has a handful of counts. The CDR3 loop reads CASTSGQRSGNTIYF. CDR3 coding DNA: TGTGCCAGCACCTCAGGACAGCGCTCTGGAAACACCATATATTTT. The rearrangement uses TRBV28 and TRBJ1-3, with a tentative D call TRBD1 (6 bases). The CDR3 has 15 amino acids. Germline CDR1 reads MDHEN; CDR2 reads SYDVKM. The V and J ends lost 7 bases and 0 bases respectively, with 13 bases between them. Full variable domain (missing parts from reference TRBV28 and TRBJ1-3): DVKVTQSSRYLVKRTGEKVFLECVQDMDHENMFWYRQDPGLGLRLIYFSYDVKMKEKGDIPEGYSVSREKKERFSLILESASTNQTSMYLCASTSGQRSGNTIYFGEGSWLTVV.

This clone was counted at least ten times. The identical CDR3 is also encoded by other nucleotide sequences in the sample. The CDR3 sequence: CASSQDRNQPQHF. In nucleotides, the CDR3 is TGCGCCAGCAGCCAAGATAGGAATCAGCCCCAGCATTTT. The genes are TRBV4-3 and TRBJ1-5; no clear D gene. This CDR3 contains 13 residues. The germline V gene has CDR1 LGHNA and CDR2 YSLEER. Between the trimmed V and J ends, which lost 0 bases and 4 bases, there was a span of 4 bases.

The chain combines TRBV30 with TRBJ2-7, with D possibly being TRBD1 (5 bases). Germline V lookup: CDR1 GTSNPN, CDR2 SVGIG (reference sequence). Between the trimmed V and J ends, which lost 1 base and 0 bases, there was a span of 13 bases. The CDR3 has 15 amino acids. Written as DNA, the CDR3 is TGTGCCTGGAGTGGGACACTATCTAGCTCCTACGAGCAGTACTTC. This codes for CAWSGTLSSSYEQYF.

This clone was counted between two and nine times. J is TRBJ2-2 and V is TRBV4-2, with 9 bases that match TRBD2. Trimming at V came to 0 bases and at J to 2 bases, leaving 7 bases not matched to a gene. The CDR3 is 18 residues long. The V gene's germline CDR1 is LGHNA and CDR2 YNFKEQ. The CDR3 loop is CASSQDGLAGSNTGELFF. CDR3 coding DNA: TGTGCCAGCAGCCAAGATGGGCTAGCGGGATCTAACACCGGGGAGCTGTTTTTT.